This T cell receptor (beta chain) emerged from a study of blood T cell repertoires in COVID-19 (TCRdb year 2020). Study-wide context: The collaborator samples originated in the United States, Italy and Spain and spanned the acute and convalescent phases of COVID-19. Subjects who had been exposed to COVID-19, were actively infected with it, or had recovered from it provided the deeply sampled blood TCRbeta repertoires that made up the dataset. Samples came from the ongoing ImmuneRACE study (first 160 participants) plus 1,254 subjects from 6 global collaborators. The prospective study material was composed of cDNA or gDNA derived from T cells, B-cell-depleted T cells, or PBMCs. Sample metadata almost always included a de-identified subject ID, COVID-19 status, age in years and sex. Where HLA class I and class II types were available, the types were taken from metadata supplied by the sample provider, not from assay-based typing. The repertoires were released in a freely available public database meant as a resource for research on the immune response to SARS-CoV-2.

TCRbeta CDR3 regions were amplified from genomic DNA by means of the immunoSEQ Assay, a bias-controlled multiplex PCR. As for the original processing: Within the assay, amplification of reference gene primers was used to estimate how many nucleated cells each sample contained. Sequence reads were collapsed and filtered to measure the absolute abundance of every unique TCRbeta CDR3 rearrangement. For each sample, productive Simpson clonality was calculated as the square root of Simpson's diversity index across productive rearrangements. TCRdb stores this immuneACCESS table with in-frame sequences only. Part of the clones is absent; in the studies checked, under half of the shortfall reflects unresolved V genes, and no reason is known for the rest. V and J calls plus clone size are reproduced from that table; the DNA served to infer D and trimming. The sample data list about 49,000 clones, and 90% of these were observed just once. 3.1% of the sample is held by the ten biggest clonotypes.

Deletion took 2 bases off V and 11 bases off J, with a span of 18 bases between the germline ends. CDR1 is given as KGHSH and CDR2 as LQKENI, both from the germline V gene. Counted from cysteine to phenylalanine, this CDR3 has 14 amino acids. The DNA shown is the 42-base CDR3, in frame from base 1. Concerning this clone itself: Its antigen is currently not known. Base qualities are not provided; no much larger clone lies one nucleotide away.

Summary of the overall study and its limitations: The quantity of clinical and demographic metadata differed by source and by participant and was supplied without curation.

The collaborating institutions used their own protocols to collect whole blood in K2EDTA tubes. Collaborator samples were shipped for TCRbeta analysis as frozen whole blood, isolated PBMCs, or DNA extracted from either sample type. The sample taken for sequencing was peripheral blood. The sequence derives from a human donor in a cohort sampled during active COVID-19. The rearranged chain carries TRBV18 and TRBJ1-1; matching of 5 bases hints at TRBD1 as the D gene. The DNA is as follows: TGTGCCAGCTCACCATTCTTTGCAGGGCTCCCGGCTTTCTTT. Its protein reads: CASSPFFAGLPAFF.